This T cell receptor beta chain was observed in a study of T cell repertoires in cytomegalovirus infection. Using its own MiXCR run on the reads, TCRdb lists one record per CDR3 protein. Of 830,000 or so distinct CDR3 sequences listed, 32% were seen once; the top ten hold roughly 12%. Comments on this clonotype: Antigen: not known.

Study-level points and caveats: Cumulative frequency of public TCR beta families picked out carriers of CMV plus the relevant HLA.

Trimming removed 2 bases at V and 8 bases at J, with 18 bases between. From germline, CDR1 is SEHNR and CDR2 FQNEAQ (reference sequence). This CDR3 is built from 15 residues. The sample here was cultured CD8+ T cells from PBMCs, taken from culture after CMV antigen stimulation. The chain joins TRBV7-9 to TRBJ1-2, with a possible D match to TRBD1 (5 bases). The TCR was taken from a human donor in good health (CMV status not recorded). Some clones in this sample may be carry-over from other donors' samples. The CDR3 here is CASSLNGVQVYGYTF. The CDR3 DNA reads TGTGCCAGCAGCTTAAATGGGGTACAGGTTTACGGCTACACCTTC.